These 4 T cell receptor beta chains were all obtained from the same sample, sequenced in a study of shared clonotypes between healthy human individuals (dated by TCRdb to 2018 to 2020). The protocol used for the library was the immunoSEQ multiplex PCR assay. TCRdb provides this immuneACCESS table in a form limited to in-frame rearrangements. Some clones are lacking; in checked studies, under half of them reflect an unresolved V gene, and why the rest are absent is not known. The sample table holds around 440,000 clones, of which over 60% were seen once. The leading ten clones occupy approximately 12% of the sample. The sample taken for sequencing was PBMCs. Receptor source: a woman between 35 and 50 years old in good health. Some clones in this sample may be carry-over from other donors' samples.

The chain combines TRBV4-3 with TRBJ2-7, with TRBD1 matching 7 bases. This CDR3 comprises 17 residues. Germline V gives CDR1 LGHNA, CDR2 YSLEER. V shed 4 bases, J shed 2 bases, and the junction held 14 bases outside the gene matches. CDR3 loop: CASSPNLAQGRTYEQYF. In nucleotides, the CDR3 is TGCGCCAGCAGCCCCAACCTAGCACAGGGGCGAACCTACGAGCAGTACTTC.

The CDR3 reads CASSLRGGWGNTIYF. CDR3 in DNA: TGTGCCAGCAGCTTAAGGGGGGGTTGGGGAAACACCATATATTTT. The chain links TRBV7-8 to TRBJ1-3; D is possibly TRBD1 (6 bases). The CDR3 consists of 15 residues. V was pared by 2 bases and J by 4 bases, with 12 bases between. The germline CDR1 and CDR2 sequences are SGHVS and FQNEAQ.

The sample holds a few counts of this clone. The V call is TRBV6-5, the J call TRBJ2-1; TRBD1 or TRBD2 may be the D gene (6 bases each). The V end lost 8 bases, the J end lost 8 bases, and 16 bases lay between the germline ends. CDR3 size: 13 residues. CDR1 and CDR2 from the germline V gene are MNHEY and SVGAGI. The CDR3 DNA reads TGTGCCAGCCGAAGGGGGGTGGCGGATGAGCAGTTCTTC. It encodes CASRRGVADEQFF.

This chain uses TRBV5-4 with TRBJ1-3; 8 nucleotides agree with TRBD1. Germline V gene lookup returns CDR1 SGHNT and CDR2 YYREEE (reference sequence). CDR3 length: 15 residues. V gave up 4 bases and J gave up 3 bases; unmatched junction bases: 6. DNA for the CDR3: TGTGCCAGCAGCCTTCAGGACAGGGTTGGAAACACCATATATTTT. Amino acids: CASSLQDRVGNTIYF.